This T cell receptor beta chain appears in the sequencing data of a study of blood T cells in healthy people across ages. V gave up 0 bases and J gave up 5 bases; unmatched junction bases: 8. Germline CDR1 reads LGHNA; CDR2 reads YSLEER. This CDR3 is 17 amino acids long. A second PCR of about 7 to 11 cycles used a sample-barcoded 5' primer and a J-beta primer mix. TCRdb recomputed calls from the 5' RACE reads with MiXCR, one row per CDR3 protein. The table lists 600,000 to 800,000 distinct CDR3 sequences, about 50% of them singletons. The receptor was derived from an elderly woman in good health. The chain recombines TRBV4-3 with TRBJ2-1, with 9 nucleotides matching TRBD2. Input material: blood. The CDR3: CASSQDPARGGDNEQFF. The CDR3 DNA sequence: TGCGCCAGCAGCCAAGATCCGGCGCGGGGGGGAGACAATGAGCAGTTCTTC.